These 30 T cell receptor beta chains share one sample of origin, sequenced in a study of blood T cell repertoires in COVID-19. Measured with immunoSEQ multiplex PCR; TCRdb has only the in-frame clones, and not every one. The sample lists around 95,000 clones, about 77% occurring once. The sample taken for sequencing was peripheral blood. These receptors were collected from a man in his 70s with active or convalescent COVID-19.

The gene calls are TRBV6-4 and TRBJ2-2; D not certain. Germline CDR1 reads MRHNA; CDR2 reads SNTAGT. CDR3 length: 14 amino acids. With 4 bases removed from V and 2 bases from J, the gap between germline ends came to 8 bases. CDR3 DNA sequence: TGTGCCAGCAGTGTTTTACACAACACCGGGGAGCTGTTTTTT. It specifies CASSVLHNTGELFF.

The J gene is TRBJ2-2, the V gene TRBV6-2 or TRBV6-3; D is possibly TRBD2 (5 bases). Germline V gene sequence: CDR1 MNHEY, CDR2 SVGEGT. The germline V and J ends were trimmed by 2 bases and 7 bases, with 17 bases remaining between them. The CDR3 length is 16 residues. Here the CDR3 reads CASSYPPGKQVGELFF. The CDR3 region has the DNA TGTGCCAGCAGTTACCCCCCGGGAAAGCAGGTCGGGGAGCTGTTTTTT.

This chain uses TRBV7-6 with TRBJ2-7; 7 nucleotides agree with TRBD1. V trimming: 5 bases; J trimming: 0 bases; junction bases outside the gene matches: 7. CDR1 SGHVS and CDR2 FNYEAQ come from the germline V gene. The CDR3 loop spans 15 amino acids. In nucleotides, the CDR3 is TGTGCCAGCAGCCCAGGGACAGAGAGCTCCTACGAGCAGTACTTC. It translates to CASSPGTESSYEQYF.

This clone was seen just once. The V call is TRBV4-3, the J call TRBJ2-1; 7 nucleotides agree with TRBD2. The CDR3 is 15 amino acids. Germline lookup yields CDR1 LGHNA and CDR2 YSLEER. J lost 12 bases, V lost 4 bases, and 15 bases had no gene match. This chain's CDR3 is CASSRDYAGQDAQFF. As DNA, the CDR3 is TGCGCCAGCAGCCGGGACTACGCGGGCCAGGATGCGCAGTTCTTC.

The count of this clone is one. The chain has TRBV5-1 and TRBJ2-7, with 9 bases that match TRBD1. There are 14 residues in the CDR3. J was trimmed by 5 bases and V by 4 bases; bases with no gene match: 7. In germline, CDR1 is SGHRS, CDR2 YFSETQ. Here the CDR3 DNA reads TGCGCCAGCAGCCCAAAACAGGGGGCGAACGAGCAGTACTTC. Amino acid sequence: CASSPKQGANEQYF.

This clone was picked up a small number of times. CDR3 bases: TGTGCCAGCAGCCCCTGGGACAGACACACAGATACGCAGTATTTT. Encoded protein: CASSPWDRHTDTQYF. The chain carries TRBV5-6 and TRBJ2-3; TRBD1 matches 7 bases. Germline V gene data show CDR1 as SGHDT and CDR2 as YYEEEE. J gave up 2 bases and V 4 bases, and 7 bases lay outside the gene matches. The CDR3 runs to 15 residues.

This clone was picked up one time. The chain joins TRBV28 to TRBJ1-1; no definite D call. V dropped 4 bases and J dropped 11 bases, with 14 bases sitting between them. Looked up from germline, CDR1 is MDHEN and CDR2 is SYDVKM. There are 12 residues in the CDR3. As DNA, the CDR3 is TGTGCCAGCAGTTGGAGCGCCCGATACGCTTTCTTT. Protein: CASSWSARYAFF.

The rearrangement links TRBV3-1 (or the pseudogene TRBV3-2) to TRBJ1-1; D remains ambiguous. There are 15 residues in the CDR3. Germline V gives CDR1 LGHDT, CDR2 YNNKEL (reference sequence). V was pared by 1 base and J by 1 base, with 10 bases between. The CDR3 nucleotides read TGTGCCAGCAGCCAAGGCTCTGCGGCGAACACTGAAGCTTTCTTT. This translates into CASSQGSAANTEAFF.

The chain combines TRBV7-6 with TRBJ2-2; D remains unclear. The germline V gene has CDR1 SGHVS and CDR2 FNYEAQ. The CDR3 has 13 residues. Trimming took off 4 bases at V and 6 bases at J, with 9 bases between the two ends. CDR3 bases: TGTGCCAGCAGCTACTACATGCCCGGGGAGCTGTTTTTT. It specifies CASSYYMPGELFF.

The chain is built from TRBV5-1 and TRBJ1-2; 7 bases align to TRBD1. The V gene end was trimmed by 3 bases and the J gene end by 8 bases; junction bases not matched to a gene: 7. The CDR3 length is 13 residues. CDR1 and CDR2 from the germline V gene are SGHRS and YFSETQ. The CDR3 sequence: CASSSEGAEGYTF. Written as DNA, the CDR3 is TGCGCCAGCAGCTCGGAGGGGGCGGAGGGCTACACCTTC.

V gene TRBV27 combines with J gene TRBJ2-2; 7 bases are a match to TRBD2. CDR3 size: 15 residues. The germline V gene encodes CDR1 MNHEY and CDR2 SMNVEV (reference sequence). The V and J ends lost 4 bases and 6 bases, in that order; junction bases with no gene match: 8. The CDR3 is CASSSPVGGAGELFF. For the CDR3, the DNA is TGTGCCAGCAGTTCCCCCGTGGGGGGGGCCGGGGAGCTGTTTTTT.

This chain joins TRBV7-2 and TRBJ1-1; 8 nucleotides agree with TRBD1. Germline-derived CDR1 and CDR2 are SGHTA and FQGNSA. This CDR3 contains 13 residues. V lost 5 bases and J lost 8; bases outside the gene matches: 7. Here the CDR3 reads CASSRDRSEEAFF. The CDR3 DNA sequence: TGTGCCAGCAGCAGGGACAGGTCCGAAGAAGCTTTCTTT.

The chain links TRBV10-3 to TRBJ1-4, with D unresolved. Trimming removed 3 bases from V and 4 bases from J, with 15 bases in between. Germline V lookup: CDR1 ENHRY, CDR2 SYGVKD. The CDR3 is 16 residues long. As DNA, the CDR3 is TGTGCCATCAGTGACCTCGAGGGTGCGATTAATGAAAAACTGTTTTTT. This translates into CAISDLEGAINEKLFF.

The V and J genes are TRBV6-2 or TRBV6-3 and TRBJ1-2; D uncertain. The CDR3 sequence is 18 residues long. Germline CDR1 and CDR2: MNHEY and SVGEGT. V shed 0 bases and J shed 0 bases, with 17 bases lying between them. The CDR3 coding sequence is TGTGCCAGCAGTTACTCGCGGCTCTTTTCCGTATCTAACTATGGCTACACCTTC. Amino acids: CASSYSRLFSVSNYGYTF.

This clone showed up just a few times. The V gene is TRBV6-5, the J gene TRBJ1-4; D ambiguous. CDR3 length equals 13 residues. Germline lookup yields CDR1 MNHEY and CDR2 SVGAGI. Trimming shortened V by 2 bases and J by 6 bases, and 7 bases separated the two germline ends. Here the CDR3 reads CASSYRYDEKLFF. DNA for the CDR3: TGTGCCAGCAGTTACCGGTATGATGAAAAACTGTTTTTT.

The V call is TRBV2, the J call TRBJ2-2; tentatively, D is TRBD1 (8 bases). This CDR3 region has 14 residues. Germline CDR1 and CDR2: SNHLY and FYNNEI. V was clipped by 6 bases and J by 5 bases, with 13 bases between them. DNA for the CDR3: TGTGCCAGCAGGACACAGGGGGGGACCGGGGAGCTGTTTTTT. It translates to CASRTQGGTGELFF.

Written as DNA, the CDR3 is TGTGCCCGCCACCGAGAAAGGGATGCGACTAGGTGGCAAGAGACCCAGTACTTC. Amino acids: CARHRERDATRWQETQYF. The V and J genes are TRBV19 and TRBJ2-5, with a weak D call TRBD2 (6 bases). The CDR3 sequence is 18 residues long. CDR1 is LNHDA and CDR2 is SQIVND in the germline V gene (reference sequence). The ends were cut back, 11 bases at V and 2 bases at J, with 30 bases in the middle.

The chain joins TRBV5-5 to TRBJ2-3; 13 bases align to TRBD2. V trimming: 3 bases; J trimming: 6 bases; junction bases outside the gene matches: 7. Germline CDR1 reads SGHKS; CDR2 reads YYEKEE (reference sequence). CDR3 length: 16 amino acids. The CDR3, as DNA: TGTGCCAGCAGCTCGGGACTAGCGGGGTCTATCGATACGCAGTATTTT. It translates to CASSSGLAGSIDTQYF.

V and J are TRBV3-1 (or the pseudogene TRBV3-2) and TRBJ1-1; TRBD1 matches at 8 bases. In germline, CDR1 is LGHDT, CDR2 YNNKEL (reference sequence). V shed 4 bases and J 3 bases; nucleotides not matched to a gene: 1. The CDR3 is 13 residues long. The CDR3 is CASSPTGDTEAFF. CDR3 in DNA: TGTGCCAGCAGCCCGACAGGGGACACTGAAGCTTTCTTT.

This clone was counted between two and nine times. The CDR3 sequence is CASSLQQGANTEAFF. DNA of the CDR3: TGCGCCAGCAGCTTGCAGCAGGGGGCGAACACTGAAGCTTTCTTT. This chain joins TRBV5-1 and TRBJ1-1; 8 bases fit TRBD1. V lost 1 base and J lost 1; bases outside the gene matches: 3. From germline, CDR1 is SGHRS and CDR2 YFSETQ. The CDR3 contains 15 residues.

This sequence joins TRBV18 and TRBJ1-4; TRBD1 is a possible D gene (5 bases). V lost 3 bases to trimming and J lost 8 bases, with 16 bases between them. The germline gives CDR1 KGHSH, CDR2 LQKENI. This CDR3 has 15 amino acids. The CDR3 loop reads CASSPQGYGYEKLFF. In DNA form, the CDR3 reads TGTGCCAGCTCACCTCAGGGATACGGTTACGAAAAACTGTTTTTT. Combining the CDR3 with reference TRBV18 and TRBJ1-4 gives the whole variable domain NAGVMQNPRHLVRRRGQEARLRCSPMKGHSHVYWYRQLPEEGLKFMVYLQKENIIDESGMPKERFSAEFPKEGPSILRIQQVVRGDSAAYFCASSPQGYGYEKLFFGSGTQLSVL.

This clone was detected only once. This sequence joins TRBV11-3 and TRBJ2-2; 9 bases map to TRBD2. After removal of 3 bases from V and 5 bases from J, the junction contained 4 bases not matched to a gene. The germline CDR1 and CDR2 sequences are SGHNT and YENEEA. The CDR3 contains 15 residues. The CDR3 spells CASSLGLAGTGELFF. In nucleotides, the CDR3 is TGTGCCAGCAGCTTGGGCCTAGCGGGGACCGGGGAGCTGTTTTTT.

V and J are TRBV30 and TRBJ2-2, with D tentatively TRBD2 (6 bases). Germline V gene data show CDR1 as GTSNPN and CDR2 as SVGIG (reference sequence). This CDR3 spans 15 amino acids. Trimming cost V 0 bases and J 5 bases, with 13 bases left between them. CDR3 coding DNA: TGTGCCTGGAGTGTCCTAGCGAGATTTACCGGGGAGCTGTTTTTT. Translating it yields CAWSVLARFTGELFF.

The chain has TRBV5-5 and TRBJ1-1, with D possibly TRBD1 on 5 matching bases. CDR3 length: 13 amino acids. The germline V gene encodes CDR1 SGHKS and CDR2 YYEKEE (reference sequence). Trimming left V 4 bases short and J 6 bases short, with 13 bases between. As DNA, the CDR3 is TGTGCCAGCAGCCCCGCGGGGGAGCCTGAAGCTTTCTTT. Amino acids: CASSPAGEPEAFF.

This clone was detected only a few times. This chain uses TRBV19 with TRBJ1-1; D perhaps matches TRBD1 (5 bases). V was trimmed by 3 bases and J by 0 bases, leaving 11 bases between them. This CDR3 region has 15 residues. Germline V gene data show CDR1 as LNHDA and CDR2 as SQIVND (reference sequence). The CDR3 loop is CASSIRWGVNTEAFF. The DNA for the CDR3 is TGTGCCAGTAGTATCAGGTGGGGGGTGAACACTGAAGCTTTCTTT.

V and J are TRBV19 and TRBJ2-1; 7 nucleotides line up with TRBD1. The length of the CDR3 is 15 residues. Trimming took 3 bases from V and 0 from J; bases not matched to a gene: 2. The germline CDR1 and CDR2 sequences are LNHDA and SQIVND (reference sequence). The CDR3 bases are TGTGCCAGTAGTATCCGGGACAGCTCCTACAATGAGCAGTTCTTC. This translates into CASSIRDSSYNEQFF.

The chain couples TRBV27 to TRBJ1-1; D gene ambiguous. From germline, CDR1 is MNHEY and CDR2 SMNVEV (reference sequence). The CDR3 is made up of 14 amino acids. Deletions cut 0 bases from V and 10 bases from J, with 15 bases between. The CDR3 bases are TGTGCCAGCAGTTTATCGTTGGGCAGCGGACGAGCTTTCTTT. This translates into CASSLSLGSGRAFF.

V and J are TRBV10-3 and TRBJ1-2, with TRBD1 identical over 7 bases. Losses at the gene ends were 0 bases for V and 4 bases for J; bases not matched to a gene: 2. This CDR3 region has 14 residues. The V gene's germline CDR1 is ENHRY and CDR2 SYGVKD. CDR3 sequence: CAISESGQPYGYTF. CDR3 in DNA: TGTGCCATCAGTGAGTCGGGACAGCCCTATGGCTACACCTTC.

In this sample, this clone turned up a few times. The gene calls are TRBV19 and TRBJ2-7; 8 bases are a match to TRBD1. The CDR3 covers 12 residues. Trimming cost V 9 bases and J 2 bases; bases outside gene matches: 3. Germline V CDR1 and CDR2: LNHDA, SQIVND (reference sequence). CDR3 in DNA: TGTGCCAGCGGACAGGGCCCCTACGAGCAGTACTTC. Translated: CASGQGPYEQYF.

This chain uses TRBV6-1 with TRBJ2-7; the D gene is possibly TRBD1 (5 bases). This CDR3 has 15 amino acids. V was pared by 1 base and J by 3 bases, with 13 bases between. Germline V gives CDR1 MNHNS, CDR2 SASEGT. DNA of the CDR3: TGTGCCAGCAGTGAAGGGGCCAGGGCGATCTACGAGCAGTACTTC. Its protein is CASSEGARAIYEQYF.